These 27 T cell receptor beta chains were sequenced from one sample in a study of T cell changes during pregnancy in multiple sclerosis. Assay: immunoSEQ multiplex PCR; the TCRdb copy retains only in-frame clones and omits some. This table has tens of thousands of clones, 80% to 95% appearing once. Sample: CD4+ T cells from peripheral blood mononuclear cells, taken in the second trimester of pregnancy. The receptors shown here come from a female donor in good health, enrolled as a control in a pregnancy study.

The rearrangement links TRBV29-1 to TRBJ1-1, with D possibly being TRBD1 (6 bases). Trimming removed 4 bases at V and 0 bases at J, with 18 bases between. Germline loops: CDR1 SQVTM, CDR2 ANQGSEA. The CDR3 consists of 16 residues. The CDR3 is CSVAEQGFPLNTEAFF. For the CDR3, the DNA is TGCAGCGTTGCAGAACAGGGATTCCCGCTGAACACTGAAGCTTTCTTT. Full variable domain (remainder filled in from reference TRBV29-1 and TRBJ1-1): SAVISQKPSRDICQRGTSLTIQCQVDSQVTMMFWYRQQPGQSLTLIATANQGSEATYESGFVIDKFPISRPNLTFSTLTVSNMSPEDSSIYLCSVAEQGFPLNTEAFFGQGTRLTVV.

This chain links TRBV28 with TRBJ1-1; D gene unclear. The V end was cut by 6 bases, the J end by 2 bases, with 10 bases between. Per germline, CDR1 MDHEN and CDR2 SYDVKM. The CDR3 spans 13 residues. Here the CDR3 DNA reads TGTGCCAGCAGGGGAGCGGTCAACACTGAAGCTTTCTTT. Amino acid sequence: CASRGAVNTEAFF. Using reference TRBV28 and TRBJ1-1 for the parts outside the CDR3, the full variable domain is DVKVTQSSRYLVKRTGEKVFLECVQDMDHENMFWYRQDPGLGLRLIYFSYDVKMKEKGDIPEGYSVSREKKERFSLILESASTNQTSMYLCASRGAVNTEAFFGQGTRLTVV.

The chain uses TRBV9 and TRBJ2-7; the match to TRBD2 covers 11 bases. Germline V lookup: CDR1 SGDLS, CDR2 YYNGEE. The CDR3 runs to 15 residues. With V trimmed by 2 bases and J by 4 bases, 5 bases remained unmatched. The DNA for the CDR3 is TGTGCCAGCAGCGTCGAACTAGCGGGAGTTTACGAGCAGTACTTC. It yields the protein CASSVELAGVYEQYF.

This chain uses TRBV6-5 with TRBJ2-3; TRBD2 is a possible D gene (7 bases). This CDR3 comprises 13 residues. V was pared by 5 bases and J by 14 bases, with 20 bases between. The germline CDR1 and CDR2 sequences are MNHEY and SVGAGI. The chain's CDR3 is CASSEPGGVRRYF. For the CDR3, the DNA is TGTGCCAGCAGTGAACCGGGGGGCGTTCGGAGGTATTTT.

The rearrangement links TRBV5-1 to TRBJ2-1; a weak D match, TRBD2 (6 bases). Trimming removed 3 bases from V and 11 bases from J, with 15 bases in between. CDR3 size: 13 residues. Germline loops: CDR1 SGHRS, CDR2 YFSETQ. CDR3 DNA: TGCGCCAGCAGCTCACTCCCTAGCGTTAAGCAGTTCTTC. This encodes CASSSLPSVKQFF.

The genes are TRBV27 and TRBJ2-7; 8 bases line up with TRBD2. The V gene's germline CDR1 is MNHEY and CDR2 SMNVEV (reference sequence). V was clipped by 3 bases and J by 3 bases; unmatched bases: 19. CDR3 length: 19 amino acids. The CDR3 region is CASSFRFWPNSGDLYEQYF. Written as DNA, the CDR3 is TGTGCCAGCAGTTTTAGATTTTGGCCGAATAGCGGGGACCTCTACGAGCAGTACTTC.

This rearrangement joins TRBV2 to TRBJ2-5, with a possible D match to TRBD2 (6 bases). Germline V gene data show CDR1 as SNHLY and CDR2 as FYNNEI. V was cut by 4 bases and J by 7 bases, with 10 bases left in between. The CDR3 spans 12 residues. The CDR3 bases are TGTGCCAGCAGTGTCGGGGGAGGGACCCAGTACTTC. This encodes CASSVGGGTQYF.

CDR3 sequence (DNA): TGTGCCAGCAGCATGACTAGCGGGAGCTATGACAATGAGCAGTTCTTC. Translating it yields CASSMTSGSYDNEQFF. The chain is built from TRBV7-2 and TRBJ2-1; 12 bases agree with TRBD2. The germline V gene encodes CDR1 SGHTA and CDR2 FQGNSA. The CDR3 contains 16 residues. The junction had 7 bases not matched to a gene; V was cut back by 5 bases and J by 5 bases.

V and J are TRBV5-1 and TRBJ2-7; 9 bases map to TRBD1. Trimming took 3 bases from V and 1 from J; bases not matched to a gene: 8. This CDR3 contains 16 residues. CDR1 and CDR2 (germline): SGHRS, YFSETQ. CDR3 in DNA: TGCGCCAGCAGCTCTGGCCCCGGACAGGGGTCCTACGAGCAGTACTTC. It specifies CASSSGPGQGSYEQYF.

The V and J genes are TRBV7-9 and TRBJ2-7; D gene unclear. The V gene lost 2 bases and the J gene lost 0 bases, with 8 bases spanning the gap. The CDR3 length is 14 residues. The germline V gene encodes CDR1 SEHNR and CDR2 FQNEAQ (reference sequence). DNA for the CDR3: TGTGCCAGCAGCTTATTCGCTAGCTCCTACGAGCAGTACTTC. Translated, it gives CASSLFASSYEQYF.

This clone is a singleton in its sample. This chain joins TRBV4-2 and TRBJ2-5; 13 nucleotides align to TRBD2. Germline assignment: CDR1 LGHNA and CDR2 YNFKEQ. V lost 5 bases, J lost 1 base, and 7 bases stayed unmatched. This CDR3 has 17 amino acids. The CDR3 spells CASSSQGLAGAQETQYF. CDR3 sequence (DNA): TGTGCCAGCAGCTCGCAAGGACTAGCGGGAGCCCAAGAGACCCAGTACTTC.

This chain connects TRBV11-1 to TRBJ1-1, with 7 bases matching TRBD1. Germline-derived CDR1 and CDR2 are SGHAT and FQDESV (reference sequence). The CDR3 covers 15 residues. The V segment lost 5 bases and the J segment 2 bases; nucleotides outside the gene matches: 8. The CDR3 is CASSRWTGSNTEAFF. CDR3 bases: TGTGCCAGCAGCCGCTGGACAGGTAGTAACACTGAAGCTTTCTTT.

This clone was detected once. The gene calls are TRBV10-3 and TRBJ1-1, with a possible D match to TRBD1 (5 bases). The CDR3 spans 15 residues. Between the trimmed V and J ends, which lost 4 bases and 8 bases, there was a span of 20 bases. In germline, CDR1 is ENHRY, CDR2 SYGVKD. The CDR3 DNA follows: TGTGCCATCAGTGTTTCGTCAGGGCCTAAAATCGAAGCTTTCTTT. As protein: CAISVSSGPKIEAFF.

The chain joins TRBV27 to TRBJ2-3; no firm D call. The V end lost 3 bases, the J end lost 2 bases, and 12 bases lay between the germline ends. The germline gives CDR1 MNHEY, CDR2 SMNVEV (reference sequence). The CDR3 spans 15 residues. The CDR3 here is CASSFSSRLTDTQYF. Written as DNA, the CDR3 is TGTGCCAGCAGTTTTAGTTCAAGACTCACAGATACGCAGTATTTT.

V and J are TRBV30 and TRBJ2-2; TRBD2 matches 7 bases. V was pared by 0 bases and J by 6 bases, with 1 base of the junction left unmatched. The CDR3 sequence is 13 residues long. CDR1 and CDR2 from the germline V gene are GTSNPN and SVGIG (reference sequence). The CDR3 coding sequence is TGTGCCTGGAGTGTAGGGAGGGCCGGGGAGCTGTTTTTT. This encodes CAWSVGRAGELFF.

The chain links TRBV6-5 to TRBJ1-6; the D gene is possibly TRBD1 (6 bases). The CDR3 has 14 amino acids. The germline gives CDR1 MNHEY, CDR2 SVGAGI. Trimming took 4 bases from V and 8 from J, leaving 12 bases between them. This CDR3 reads CASSFRPGDSPLHF. The CDR3 DNA is TGTGCCAGCAGTTTTCGGCCAGGGGATTCACCCCTCCACTTT.

The rearrangement joins TRBV9 to TRBJ2-5, with TRBD2 matching over 8 bases. The CDR3 has 15 residues. Germline CDR1 and CDR2: SGDLS and YYNGEE. The J segment lost 2 bases and the V segment lost 4 bases, leaving 7 bases of the junction unmatched. The DNA of the CDR3 is TGTGCCAGCAGCCCACCGGGACTAGAGCAAGAGACCCAGTACTTC. Its protein product is CASSPPGLEQETQYF.

This chain connects TRBV27 to TRBJ1-1, with TRBD1 as a possible D gene (5 bases). CDR3 length: 12 residues. Trimming removed 10 bases at V and 6 bases at J, with 15 bases between. Germline V gene data show CDR1 as MNHEY and CDR2 as SMNVEV (reference sequence). The CDR3 DNA reads TGTGCCACCGGGTCCCAGGGCGCTGAAGCTTTCTTT. It encodes CATGSQGAEAFF.

This chain joins TRBV28 and TRBJ1-2, with D perhaps matching TRBD1 (6 bases). The CDR3 has 16 amino acids. The germline V gene encodes CDR1 MDHEN and CDR2 SYDVKM. The V end was cut by 2 bases, the J end by 8 bases, with 21 bases between. In DNA, the CDR3 is TGTGCCAGCAGTTTACGGCGGGGGGGGCGCGGAGAGGGCTACACCTTC. This translates into CASSLRRGGRGEGYTF.

This chain uses TRBV6-5 with TRBJ1-5; 8 bases align to TRBD1. This CDR3 spans 15 amino acids. CDR1 is MNHEY and CDR2 is SVGAGI in the germline V gene. The V and J ends lost 5 bases and 4 bases, in that order; junction bases with no gene match: 7. The CDR3: CASSPTWTGNQPQHF. CDR3 bases: TGTGCCAGCAGTCCAACATGGACAGGGAATCAGCCCCAGCATTTT.

The J gene is TRBJ1-1, the V gene TRBV7-9; the match to TRBD1 covers 7 bases. Germline CDR1 and CDR2: SEHNR and FQNEAQ (reference sequence). After removal of 4 bases from V and 4 bases from J, the junction contained 3 bases not matched to a gene. The CDR3 is made up of 13 amino acids. CDR3 nucleotide sequence: TGTGCCAGCAGCTCGACAGGGCGCACTGAAGCTTTCTTT. Amino acids: CASSSTGRTEAFF.

This clone was counted a single time. V is TRBV10-3 and J is TRBJ2-7; D unresolved. Germline V gene sequence: CDR1 ENHRY, CDR2 SYGVKD. Trimming pared 5 bases from V and 6 bases from J, leaving 11 bases between. The CDR3 is 12 residues long. CDR3 bases: TGTGCCATCAGTCCCGGCGGCGGCGAGCAGTACTTC. Its protein product is CAISPGGGEQYF.

The J gene is TRBJ1-6, the V gene TRBV27, with 9 positions matching TRBD1. The CDR3 extends over 13 amino acids. Unmatched junction bases numbered 4, after V lost 6 bases and J lost 10 bases. Germline values: CDR1 MNHEY, CDR2 SMNVEV (reference sequence). The CDR3 sequence: CASRGQGWSPLHF. In nucleotides, the CDR3 is TGTGCCAGCAGGGGACAGGGATGGTCACCCCTCCACTTT.

V gene TRBV14 combines with J gene TRBJ1-3, with 8 bases fitting TRBD1. J lost 0 bases, V lost 2 bases, and 6 bases had no gene match. Germline V gene data show CDR1 as SGHDN and CDR2 as FVKESK. The CDR3 runs to 17 residues. DNA of the CDR3: TGTGCCAGCAGCCAACGGGACAGGAGGTTCTCTGGAAACACCATATATTTT. It yields the protein CASSQRDRRFSGNTIYF.

This clone was observed a single time. The chain joins TRBV29-1 to TRBJ2-1; D perhaps matches TRBD1 (5 bases). Germline V gene data show CDR1 as SQVTM and CDR2 as ANQGSEA. The CDR3 contains 14 residues. The chain's CDR3 is CTAVGVRVNNEQFF. The CDR3 DNA sequence: TGCACAGCCGTAGGGGTGCGTGTGAACAATGAGCAGTTCTTC.

The CDR3 DNA is TGTGCCAGCAGTGCTTATGGGACTAGCGGGAGGCGCAGCCAAGAGACCCAGTACTTC. Its translation is CASSAYGTSGRRSQETQYF. The chain uses TRBV6-1 and TRBJ2-5; TRBD2 matches 15 bases. CDR3 length: 19 residues. Trimming took 4 bases from V and 1 from J; bases not matched to a gene: 10. The germline V gene encodes CDR1 MNHNS and CDR2 SASEGT.

This rearrangement joins TRBV2 to TRBJ2-1, with TRBD1 as a possible D gene (6 bases). V dropped 10 bases and J dropped 4 bases, with 8 bases sitting between them. Germline CDR1 is SNHLY and CDR2 is FYNNEI. The CDR3 is 11 amino acids. CDR3 sequence reads: CATTGYNEQFF. CDR3 bases: TGTGCCACCACAGGGTACAATGAGCAGTTCTTC.